This T cell receptor beta chain was sequenced during a study of shared clonotypes between healthy human individuals. Across the study: Aged between 18 and 49, the donors were a couple of women and three men. Overall study findings and caveats: The four-donor shared clonotypes exceeded non-shared clonotypes in generation probability, with non-shared ones scoring lower. A few donors had around 5% of their naive CD4 clonotypes in common.

Replicate PCRs from sorted subsets contained 200 ng DNA, which is 29,000 or so T cell genomes. Generated by immunoSEQ multiplex PCR, the TCRdb table keeps only in-frame clones and is missing some. The data show around 2.1 million clones, just over 90% seen once. Positively selected for CCR7, the CD45RO-negative cells used as naive CD8 cells excluded terminally differentiated effector memory CD45RA+ cells. As concerns this clone: Its antigen is not identified.

The V segment lost 6 bases and the J segment 1 base; nucleotides outside the gene matches: 5. The germline V gene encodes CDR1 SEHNR and CDR2 FQNEAQ (reference sequence). CDR3 length equals 14 residues. Sequences were obtained from naive CD8+ T cells from PBMCs. The sequence was obtained from a young man in good health. Some clones in this sample may be carry-over from other donors' samples. The rearrangement links TRBV7-9 to TRBJ2-5, with TRBD1 matching over 7 bases. CDR3: CASSIRQGQETQYF. DNA for the CDR3: TGTGCCAGCAGTATCCGACAGGGCCAAGAGACCCAGTACTTC. The entire variable domain, with the rest obtained from reference TRBV7-9 and TRBJ2-5, is as follows: DTGVSQNPRHKITKRGQNVTFRCDPISEHNRLYWYRQTLGQGPEFLTYFQNEAQLEKSRLLSDRFSAERPKGSFSTLEIQRTEQGDSAMYLCASSIRQGQETQYFGPGTRLLVL.